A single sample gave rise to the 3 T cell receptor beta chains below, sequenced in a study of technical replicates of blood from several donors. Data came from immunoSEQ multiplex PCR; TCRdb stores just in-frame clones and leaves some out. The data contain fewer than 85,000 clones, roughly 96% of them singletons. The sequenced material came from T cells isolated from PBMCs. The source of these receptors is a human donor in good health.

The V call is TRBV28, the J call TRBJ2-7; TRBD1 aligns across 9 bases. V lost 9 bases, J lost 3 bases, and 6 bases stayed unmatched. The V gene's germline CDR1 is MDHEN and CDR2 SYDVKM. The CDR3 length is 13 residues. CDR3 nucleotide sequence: TGTGCCAGACGGGACAGGGCTAGCTACGAGCAGTACTTC. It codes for CARRDRASYEQYF.

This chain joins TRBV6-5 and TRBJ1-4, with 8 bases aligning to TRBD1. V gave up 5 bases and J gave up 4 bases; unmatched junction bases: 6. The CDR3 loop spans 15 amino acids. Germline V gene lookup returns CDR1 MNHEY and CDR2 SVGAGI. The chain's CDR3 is CASSQNRGINEKLFF. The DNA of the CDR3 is TGTGCCAGCAGTCAAAACAGGGGGATTAATGAAAAACTGTTTTTT.

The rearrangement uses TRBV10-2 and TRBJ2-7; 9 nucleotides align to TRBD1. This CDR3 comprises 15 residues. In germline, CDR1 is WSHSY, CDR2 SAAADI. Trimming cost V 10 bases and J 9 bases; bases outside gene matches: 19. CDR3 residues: CATSDGGQGRLGQYF. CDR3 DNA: TGCGCCACTTCAGATGGGGGACAGGGTAGACTCGGGCAGTACTTC.